Following are 27 T cell receptor beta chains from one sample sequenced in a study of neoadjuvant nivolumab and ipilimumab in lung cancer. The data were produced by immunoSEQ multiplex PCR, yet TCRdb's version contains in-frame clones alone and is incomplete. The sample records 7,000 to 9,500 clones, over 70% being singletons. The sample consisted of tumor tissue, taken after neoadjuvant nivolumab, alone or with ipilimumab, at or shortly before surgery. Receptors were obtained from an adult with non-small cell lung cancer.

The chain has TRBV14 and TRBJ1-1, with D perhaps TRBD1 (6 bases). This CDR3 comprises 13 residues. CDR1 SGHDN and CDR2 FVKESK come from the germline V gene. Trimming stripped 1 base from V and 4 bases from J, with 7 bases between. In DNA form, the CDR3 reads TGTGCCAGCAGCCAAGCCAGGGGCACTGAAGCTTTCTTT. Residues: CASSQARGTEAFF. Full variable domain (missing parts from reference TRBV14 and TRBJ1-1): EAGVTQFPSHSVIEKGQTVTLRCDPISGHDNLYWYRRVMGKEIKFLLHFVKESKQDESGMPNNRFLAERTGGTYSTLKVQPAELEDSGVYFCASSQARGTEAFFGQGTRLTVV.

The CDR3 reads CASSLAGRTYEQYF. DNA for the CDR3: TGTGCCAGCAGCTTGGCAGGGAGAACCTACGAGCAGTACTTC. The chain uses TRBV5-4 and TRBJ2-7, with D possibly being TRBD1 or TRBD2 (5 bases each). Germline V gene sequence: CDR1 SGHNT, CDR2 YYREEE (reference sequence). The CDR3 is 14 residues long. Trimming pared 0 bases from V and 2 bases from J, leaving 9 bases between.

This chain uses TRBV11-2 with TRBJ2-7; D possibly corresponds to TRBD1 (6 bases). The V gene lost 5 bases and the J gene lost 0 bases, with 17 bases spanning the gap. Germline CDR1 SGHAT, CDR2 FQNNGV. The CDR3 covers 16 residues. CDR3 loop: CASSVIATGTSYEQYF. CDR3 bases: TGTGCCAGCAGCGTAATCGCGACAGGCACCTCCTACGAGCAGTACTTC.

The chain links TRBV5-5 to TRBJ2-5; tentative D call: TRBD2 (6 bases). The CDR3 totals 17 residues. V was cut by 4 bases and J by 5 bases, with 24 bases left in between. CDR1 and CDR2 (germline): SGHKS, YYEKEE (reference sequence). CDR3 residues: CASSVGWQGGAGETQYF. The CDR3 DNA sequence: TGTGCCAGCAGCGTAGGATGGCAGGGAGGAGCGGGCGAGACCCAGTACTTC.

This clone appeared a few times. The chain couples TRBV29-1 to TRBJ1-1; maybe TRBD1 (5 bases). Trimming left V 6 bases short and J 1 base short, with 9 bases between. Germline CDR1 is SQVTM and CDR2 is ANQGSEA. The CDR3 consists of 12 residues. The CDR3, as DNA: TGCAGCGTAGCCACAGGGAACACTGAAGCTTTCTTT. As protein: CSVATGNTEAFF.

This sequence joins TRBV7-9 and TRBJ1-1; 7 bases fit TRBD1. V lost 5 bases, J lost 1 base, and 10 bases stayed unmatched. The CDR3 is 16 amino acids. Germline V gene lookup returns CDR1 SEHNR and CDR2 FQNEAQ (reference sequence). The CDR3 DNA is TGTGCCAGCAGCCCCGGACAGGAGATTCCGAACACTGAAGCTTTCTTT. Its translation: CASSPGQEIPNTEAFF.

This chain uses TRBV5-1 with TRBJ1-6; D gene ambiguous. Trimming left V 4 bases short and J 8 bases short, with 10 bases between. This CDR3 spans 13 amino acids. CDR1 SGHRS and CDR2 YFSETQ come from the germline V gene. The CDR3: CASSKGRDSPLHF. CDR3 bases: TGCGCCAGCAGCAAAGGACGGGATTCACCCCTCCACTTT. Drawing the rest from reference TRBV5-1 and TRBJ1-6, the complete variable domain is KAGVTQTPRYLIKTRGQQVTLSCSPISGHRSVSWYQQTPGQGLQFLFEYFSETQRNKGNFPGRFSGRQFSNSRSEMNVSTLELGDSALYLCASSKGRDSPLHFGNGTRLTVT.

V is TRBV2 and J is TRBJ1-4, with D perhaps TRBD1 (6 bases). Germline CDR1 and CDR2: SNHLY and FYNNEI. The CDR3 extends over 14 amino acids. V dropped 8 bases and J dropped 3 bases, with 13 bases sitting between them. CDR3 sequence: CASEGEVANEKLFF. In DNA form, the CDR3 reads TGTGCCAGCGAGGGGGAGGTGGCTAATGAAAAACTGTTTTTT.

The gene calls are TRBV5-6 and TRBJ1-2; D may be TRBD1 (5 bases). Germline values: CDR1 SGHDT, CDR2 YYEEEE. The CDR3 runs to 16 residues. Deletions cut 2 bases from V and 2 bases from J, with 16 bases between. The CDR3 DNA reads TGTGCCAGCAGCTTATTCGGGACCCAGGCGAACTATGGCTACACCTTC. Protein sequence: CASSLFGTQANYGYTF.

J is TRBJ2-3 and V is TRBV6-5; a possible D gene is TRBD2 (6 bases). V was shortened by 5 bases and J by 0 bases, with 12 bases between the two germline ends. CDR3 length equals 15 residues. CDR1 and CDR2 from the germline V gene are MNHEY and SVGAGI. The CDR3 nucleotides read TGTGCCAGCAGTCGACTGGGACTCAGCACAGATACGCAGTATTTT. This gives the protein CASSRLGLSTDTQYF.

The rearrangement links TRBV11-2 to TRBJ2-1; no firm D call. V lost 0 bases to trimming and J lost 7 bases, with 16 bases between them. The CDR3 runs to 16 residues. Germline V gene data show CDR1 as SGHAT and CDR2 as FQNNGV. The CDR3 nucleotides are TGTGCCAGCAGCTTAGAAATCCCTGGCCGAGGAAATGAGCAGTTCTTC. It yields the protein CASSLEIPGRGNEQFF.

This chain's CDR3 is CASSLGQGAMDEQFF. In DNA, the CDR3 is TGCGCCAGCAGCTTGGGACAAGGGGCCATGGATGAGCAGTTCTTC. The gene calls are TRBV5-1 and TRBJ2-1, with a possible D match to TRBD1 (5 bases). The CDR3 covers 15 residues. Trimming shortened V by 0 bases and J by 8 bases, and 15 bases separated the two germline ends. Germline CDR1 reads SGHRS; CDR2 reads YFSETQ.

CDR3 bases: TGTGCCATCAGCCGGGGCGTCGGCAGGGGGGGGAATGAGCAGTTCTTC. It is translated as CAISRGVGRGGNEQFF. The chain uses TRBV10-3 and TRBJ2-1; either TRBD1 or TRBD2 may fit D (7 bases each). Per germline, CDR1 ENHRY and CDR2 SYGVKD. Trimming took off 6 bases at V and 7 bases at J, with 22 bases between the two ends. The CDR3 is 16 amino acids.

The gene calls are TRBV5-1 and TRBJ2-1; TRBD2 aligns across 9 bases. The CDR3 is 15 residues long. Losses at the gene ends were 4 bases for V and 4 bases for J; bases not matched to a gene: 6. From germline, CDR1 is SGHRS and CDR2 YFSETQ. The CDR3 bases are TGCGCCAGCAGCATAGCGGGAGCGGCATACAATGAGCAGTTCTTC. It yields the protein CASSIAGAAYNEQFF.

This clone showed up just once. The chain's CDR3 is CASSLAWGSGGYTF. The CDR3 DNA is TGTGCCAGCAGCTTAGCGTGGGGGAGCGGTGGCTACACCTTC. The J gene is TRBJ1-2, the V gene TRBV7-9; tentatively, D is TRBD1 (5 bases). V was pared by 0 bases and J by 7 bases, with 12 bases between. This CDR3 region has 14 residues. Germline V gene lookup returns CDR1 SEHNR and CDR2 FQNEAQ (reference sequence).

The chain has TRBV10-3 and TRBJ1-1; no definite D call. Trimming pared 3 bases from V and 1 base from J, leaving 3 bases between. Germline assignment: CDR1 ENHRY and CDR2 SYGVKD. The CDR3 extends over 12 amino acids. In nucleotides, the CDR3 is TGTGCCATCAGTGACAAGAACACTGAAGCTTTCTTT. Translation: CAISDKNTEAFF.

This clone has only a few counts. V is TRBV30 and J is TRBJ1-2; 7 bases are a match to TRBD1. The germline V gene has CDR1 GTSNPN and CDR2 SVGIG (reference sequence). This CDR3 region has 14 residues. The trim removed 3 bases at V and 3 bases at J, leaving 7 bases unmatched. The CDR3, as DNA: TGTGCCTGGAGAGGAACAGGGGAGGACTATGGCTACACCTTC. Translation gives CAWRGTGEDYGYTF.

The V call is TRBV5-1, the J call TRBJ1-1, with TRBD1 matching 8 bases. The CDR3 totals 16 residues. Trimming at V came to 0 bases and at J to 2 bases, leaving 6 bases not matched to a gene. Germline lookup yields CDR1 SGHRS and CDR2 YFSETQ. CDR3 residues: CASSLETGARNTEAFF. In nucleotides, the CDR3 is TGCGCCAGCAGCTTGGAGACAGGGGCTCGCAACACTGAAGCTTTCTTT.

The CDR3 coding sequence is TGTGCCAGCAGCTGGAGTACAGATACGCAGTATTTT. Its translation: CASSWSTDTQYF. V usage is TRBV5-4 and J usage is TRBJ2-3, with D uncertain. CDR3 length equals 12 residues. Germline V gene data show CDR1 as SGHNT and CDR2 as YYREEE (reference sequence). Trimming removed 3 bases from V and 3 bases from J, with 5 bases in between. The full variable domain, its missing parts supplied by reference TRBV5-4 and TRBJ2-3, is ETGVTQSPTHLIKTRGQQVTLRCSSQSGHNTVSWYQQALGQGPQFIFQYYREEENGRGNFPPRFSGLQFPNYSSELNVNALELDDSALYLCASSWSTDTQYFGPGTRLTVL.

J is TRBJ2-7 and V is TRBV19; possible D gene TRBD2, 5 bases. V gave up 5 bases and J gave up 0 bases, with 11 bases separating them. CDR1 and CDR2 (germline): LNHDA, SQIVND (reference sequence). The CDR3 sequence is 14 residues long. The CDR3 nucleotides read TGTGCCAGTAGTGAGGGCTGGAGCTCCTACGAGCAGTACTTC. It codes for CASSEGWSSYEQYF.

The rearrangement links TRBV5-5 to TRBJ2-1; D perhaps matches TRBD2 (5 bases). From germline, CDR1 is SGHKS and CDR2 YYEKEE (reference sequence). This CDR3 comprises 15 residues. Trimming stripped 2 bases from V and 1 base from J, with 10 bases between. Here the CDR3 reads CASSFGRSSYNEQFF. CDR3 sequence (DNA): TGTGCCAGCAGCTTTGGGAGATCTTCCTACAATGAGCAGTTCTTC.

V is TRBV28 and J is TRBJ1-6, with D unclear. Germline assignment: CDR1 MDHEN and CDR2 SYDVKM. V shed 2 bases and J shed 8 bases, with 4 bases lying between them. This CDR3 is built from 12 residues. In DNA form, the CDR3 reads TGTGCCAGCAGTTTACCCGATTCACCCCTCCACTTT. It is translated as CASSLPDSPLHF.

The V call is TRBV27, the J call TRBJ2-7, with 11 nucleotides matching TRBD2. Germline V lookup: CDR1 MNHEY, CDR2 SMNVEV (reference sequence). J gave up 1 base and V 8 bases, and 4 bases lay outside the gene matches. This CDR3 contains 14 residues. This CDR3 reads CASLRTSGSYEQYF. CDR3 sequence (DNA): TGTGCCAGCCTTCGGACTAGCGGGTCCTACGAGCAGTACTTC.

The rearrangement uses TRBV29-1 and TRBJ2-7; no clear D. V lost 0 bases and J lost 2, with 8 bases in between. This CDR3 is built from 13 residues. CDR1 SQVTM and CDR2 ANQGSEA come from the germline V gene. The CDR3 here is CSVEDANTYEQYF. The DNA of the CDR3 is TGCAGCGTTGAAGACGCGAACACCTACGAGCAGTACTTC.

V is TRBV6-6 and J is TRBJ2-5; the match to TRBD1 covers 12 bases. CDR1 is MNHNY and CDR2 is SVGAGI in the germline V gene (reference sequence). CDR3 length equals 15 residues. Unmatched junction bases numbered 6, after V lost 5 bases and J lost 5 bases. CDR3 nucleotides: TGTGCCAGCAGTCTCCGGGACAGGGGGCTGGAGACCCAGTACTTC. Amino acids: CASSLRDRGLETQYF.

This chain uses TRBV5-1 with TRBJ1-1; D remains ambiguous. V gave up 4 bases and J gave up 2 bases, with 9 bases separating them. Germline V gene sequence: CDR1 SGHRS, CDR2 YFSETQ. CDR3 length: 13 residues. The CDR3 DNA reads as TGCGCCAGCAGCATGGCTACCAACACTGAAGCTTTCTTT. It codes for CASSMATNTEAFF.

The chain uses TRBV7-9 and TRBJ1-2; D is possibly TRBD1 (5 bases). The CDR3 is made up of 13 amino acids. In germline, CDR1 is SEHNR, CDR2 FQNEAQ (reference sequence). V was cut by 1 base and J by 12 bases, with 15 bases left in between. The CDR3 is CASSLGGTAMHTF. In nucleotides, the CDR3 is TGTGCCAGCAGCTTAGGCGGGACGGCCATGCACACCTTC.